The clone carrying this T cell receptor beta chain was detected only a few times. Its target is not known. The authors prepared the TCRbeta library with unique molecular identifiers. TCRdb recomputed calls from the PCR reads with MiXCR, one row per CDR3 protein. This table holds approximately 1,000,000 distinct CDR3 sequences, about 29% found once. The entry originates in a study of T-cell reconstitution after alpha-beta-depleted transplantation in children. Study findings and constraints: High day-60 TCRbeta diversity in some patients came from surviving recipient T cells and thymic progenitors. A year had passed since transplant, and T-cell counts and diversity by then came mostly from newly produced T cells.

This receptor was obtained from a boy under two years old who had a stem cell transplant for SCID, so the T cells may come from the graft donor. The specimen was PBMCs, mostly from graft donor cells, collected 360 days after TCRalphabeta/CD19-depleted stem cell transplant.

CDR3 sequence (DNA): TGCAGCGTTGAATCGGCAGGATCCTACGAGCAGTACTTC. It yields the protein CSVESAGSYEQYF. The gene calls are TRBV29-1 and TRBJ2-7; D remains unclear. V lost 2 bases and J 1 base, leaving 9 bases between the germline ends. The CDR3 spans 13 residues. Germline lookup yields CDR1 SQVTM and CDR2 ANQGSEA.